A single sample gave rise to the 18 T cell receptor beta chains below, sequenced in a study of blood T cell repertoires in COVID-19. The method was immunoSEQ multiplex PCR; TCRdb's version includes in-frame clones alone and lacks a portion of them. The sample lists hundreds of thousands of clones; about 83% were seen once. The specimen was PBMCs or T cells enriched from blood (not recorded which). The receptors were sampled from a woman between 50 and 59 years old who had been exposed to COVID-19.

The CDR3: CASSFRGSGNTIYF. As DNA, the CDR3 is TGTGCCAGCAGTTTCAGGGGGAGCGGAAACACCATATATTTT. The chain carries TRBV27 and TRBJ1-3; 7 nucleotides line up with TRBD1. Germline assignment: CDR1 MNHEY and CDR2 SMNVEV (reference sequence). The CDR3 is 14 amino acids. J lost 4 bases, V lost 3 bases, and 3 bases had no gene match.

This rearrangement joins TRBV6-6 to TRBJ1-2; 8 positions agree with TRBD1. The germline CDR1 and CDR2 sequences are MNHNY and SVGAGI (reference sequence). The CDR3 consists of 17 residues. V shed 7 bases and J 2 bases; nucleotides not matched to a gene: 15. CDR3 region: CASTRLQDRVSNYGYTF. CDR3 DNA: TGTGCCAGCACTCGACTGCAGGACAGGGTCTCCAACTATGGCTACACCTTC.

The J gene is TRBJ2-3, the V gene TRBV24-1; weak D call: TRBD1 (5 bases). The CDR3 extends over 16 amino acids. Germline-derived CDR1 and CDR2 are KGHDR and SFDVKD. V lost 4 bases and J lost 0, with 13 bases in between. CDR3 coding DNA: TGTGCCACCAGTGACCGGTACAAGGGGAGCACAGATACGCAGTATTTT. It yields the protein CATSDRYKGSTDTQYF.

The chain is built from TRBV12-5 and TRBJ1-3; D gene unclear. The CDR3 has 11 residues. Trimming took off 1 base at V and 13 bases at J, with 8 bases between the two ends. Germline V gives CDR1 LGHNT, CDR2 FRNRAP. The CDR3 region is CASGLGPQIYF. CDR3 nucleotide sequence: TGTGCTAGTGGTTTGGGTCCTCAGATATATTTT. The full variable domain, in which reference TRBV12-5 and TRBJ1-3 provide the parts outside the CDR3, is DARVTQTPRHKVTEMGQEVTMRCQPILGHNTVFWYRQTMMQGLELLAYFRNRAPLDDSGMPKDRFSAEMPDATLATLKIQPSEPRDSAVYFCASGLGPQIYFGEGSWLTVV.

V gene TRBV6-6 combines with J gene TRBJ2-2; D remains unclear. V was pared by 0 bases and J by 8 bases, with 13 bases between. CDR3 length: 15 amino acids. Germline CDR1 MNHNY, CDR2 SVGAGI (reference sequence). The chain's CDR3 is CASSYSAGGRGELFF. Here the CDR3 DNA reads TGTGCCAGCAGTTACTCGGCAGGTGGAAGGGGGGAGCTGTTTTTT.

The chain recombines TRBV5-1 with TRBJ1-4; a weak D match, TRBD1 (5 bases). This CDR3 spans 14 amino acids. Germline CDR1 and CDR2: SGHRS and YFSETQ. Trimming took 1 base from V and 3 from J, leaving 7 bases between them. CDR3 sequence reads: CASSLSGSNEKLFF. The DNA of the CDR3 is TGCGCCAGCAGCTTGTCAGGGTCTAATGAAAAACTGTTTTTT.

This sequence joins TRBV5-1 and TRBJ1-2; D not certain. The CDR3 sequence is 13 residues long. The V and J ends lost 0 bases and 8 bases respectively, with 11 bases between them. The V gene's germline CDR1 is SGHRS and CDR2 YFSETQ. The CDR3 nucleotides read TGCGCCAGCAGCTTGGAGTTAGCTCGGGGCTACACCTTC. Translating it yields CASSLELARGYTF.

This clone was recorded once. The chain has TRBV10-3 and TRBJ2-1, with TRBD2 matching 10 bases. Trimming at V came to 6 bases and at J to 4 bases, leaving 9 bases not matched to a gene. Looked up from germline, CDR1 is ENHRY and CDR2 is SYGVKD. This CDR3 spans 16 amino acids. CDR3 sequence (DNA): TGTGCCATCAGGAGTAGCGGGGGGCCTTTTTACAATGAGCAGTTCTTC. Residues: CAIRSSGGPFYNEQFF.

This rearrangement joins TRBV11-3 to TRBJ2-7, with 7 bases that match TRBD2. Germline V gene lookup returns CDR1 SGHNT and CDR2 YENEEA. After removal of 1 base from V and 5 bases from J, the junction contained 8 bases not matched to a gene. This CDR3 comprises 15 residues. CDR3 in amino acids: CASSLGASGIDEQYF. The DNA for the CDR3 is TGTGCCAGCAGCTTAGGGGCTAGCGGAATCGACGAGCAGTACTTC.

DNA of the CDR3: TGTGCCAGCAGGAGGGGGACTAGCATTGAGACCCAGTACTTC. Translating gives CASRRGTSIETQYF. This rearrangement joins TRBV7-2 to TRBJ2-5; 9 nucleotides align to TRBD2. CDR1 is SGHTA, CDR2 FQGNSA, per germline. Trimming cost V 6 bases and J 5 bases; bases outside gene matches: 7. The CDR3 runs 14 residues.

V and J are TRBV28 and TRBJ2-3; no reliable D call. This CDR3 is 13 amino acids long. Trimming removed 3 bases from V and 1 base from J, with 5 bases in between. Germline values: CDR1 MDHEN, CDR2 SYDVKM. CDR3 coding DNA: TGTGCCAGCAGTTTCCGTGGCACAGATACGCAGTATTTT. Residues: CASSFRGTDTQYF.

J is TRBJ1-2 and V is TRBV29-1, with 9 nucleotides matching TRBD1. V shed 1 base and J 8 bases; nucleotides not matched to a gene: 17. Germline CDR1 SQVTM, CDR2 ANQGSEA. This CDR3 region has 17 residues. CDR3 protein: CSVEGLQAGTGTWGYTF. CDR3 nucleotide sequence: TGCAGCGTTGAAGGGCTTCAGGCCGGGACAGGGACGTGGGGCTACACCTTC.

This clone was counted a few times. The chain has TRBV19 and TRBJ2-3; 9 positions match TRBD1. The CDR3 sequence is 14 residues long. Germline V gene data show CDR1 as LNHDA and CDR2 as SQIVND (reference sequence). With V trimmed by 5 bases and J by 6 bases, 6 bases remained unmatched. As DNA, the CDR3 is TGTGCCAGTAGTGTGCAGGGGACAGGGGATACGCAGTATTTT. This translates into CASSVQGTGDTQYF. Complete variable domain (other parts from reference TRBV19 and TRBJ2-3): DGGITQSPKYLFRKEGQNVTLSCEQNLNHDAMYWYRQDPGQGLRLIYYSQIVNDFQKGDIAEGYSVSREKKESFPLTVTSAQKNPTAFYLCASSVQGTGDTQYFGPGTRLTVL.

This chain uses TRBV7-9 with TRBJ1-4; weak D call: TRBD1 (6 bases). Looked up from germline, CDR1 is SEHNR and CDR2 is FQNEAQ (reference sequence). V shed 5 bases and J shed 5 bases, with 12 bases lying between them. CDR3 length equals 14 residues. CDR3 loop: CASSLSDRNEKLFF. CDR3 coding DNA: TGTGCCAGCAGCCTCTCTGACAGGAATGAAAAACTGTTTTTT. The variable domain in full, completed from reference TRBV7-9 and TRBJ1-4, reads DTGVSQNPRHKITKRGQNVTFRCDPISEHNRLYWYRQTLGQGPEFLTYFQNEAQLEKSRLLSDRFSAERPKGSFSTLEIQRTEQGDSAMYLCASSLSDRNEKLFFGSGTQLSVL.

This clone was observed many times. V and J are TRBV2 and TRBJ2-3; possibly TRBD2 for D (7 bases). The germline V gene has CDR1 SNHLY and CDR2 FYNNEI. Between the trimmed V and J ends, which lost 6 bases and 6 bases, there was a span of 16 bases. This CDR3 is built from 14 residues. The CDR3 nucleotides read TGTGCCAGCAGCCCACAGGGAGGGTACGATACGCAGTATTTT. The encoded protein is CASSPQGGYDTQYF. Full variable domain (outside the CDR3, taken from reference TRBV2 and TRBJ2-3): EPEVTQTPSHQVTQMGQEVILRCVPISNHLYFYWYRQILGQKVEFLVSFYNNEISEKSEIFDDQFSVERPDGSNFTLKIRSTKLEDSAMYFCASSPQGGYDTQYFGPGTRLTVL.

Only one count was recorded for this clone. The V call is TRBV9, the J call TRBJ1-2; D possibly corresponds to TRBD1 (5 bases). The CDR3 sequence is 13 residues long. V lost 3 bases and J lost 8, with 14 bases in between. Germline values: CDR1 SGDLS, CDR2 YYNGEE. The CDR3: CASSAQGLEGYTF. The CDR3 DNA follows: TGTGCCAGCAGCGCCCAGGGTTTGGAGGGCTACACCTTC.

The chain uses TRBV10-2 and TRBJ1-2, with D possibly matching TRBD1 (6 bases). With 6 bases removed from V and 0 bases from J, the gap between germline ends came to 11 bases. The CDR3 extends over 14 amino acids. Germline CDR1 is WSHSY and CDR2 is SAAADI. In DNA, the CDR3 is TGCGCCAGCAGCTCAGGGGCGACTAACTATGGCTACACCTTC. Translating gives CASSSGATNYGYTF.

The J gene is TRBJ2-1, the V gene TRBV12-5; 8 bases fit TRBD1. Germline V gives CDR1 LGHNT, CDR2 FRNRAP. V was pared by 4 bases and J by 6 bases, with 14 bases of the junction left unmatched. The length of the CDR3 is 17 residues. In nucleotides, the CDR3 is TGTGCTAGTGGTTCGCCCCTCGGGACAGGTGGAACCAATGAGCAGTTCTTC. This sequence encodes CASGSPLGTGGTNEQFF.